The following is a T cell receptor (beta chain) sequence with its context. This sample was included in a study of T-cell reconstitution after alpha-beta-depleted transplantation in children. Germline CDR1 and CDR2: SGHRS and YFSETQ. The CDR3 loop spans 16 amino acids. V lost 4 bases to trimming and J lost 1 base; unmatched junction nucleotides: 9. Library preparation (for TCRbeta) was performed with unique molecular identifiers. TCRdb re-called the PCR reads through MiXCR, storing one row per CDR3 protein. The sample has approximately 350,000 distinct CDR3 sequences, about 9.3% seen once. The sequence came from a human donor who donated a stem cell graft to a child with acute lymphoblastic leukemia. Sequencing used PBMCs from the stem cell graft donor, obtained from the stem cell graft. This rearrangement joins TRBV5-1 to TRBJ2-7; 9 nucleotides line up with TRBD1. CDR3 sequence reads: CASSPVDRGGSYEQYF. The CDR3 DNA sequence: TGCGCCAGCAGCCCTGTGGACAGGGGAGGGTCCTACGAGCAGTACTTC.